This TCR beta chain was captured in a study of CD8 T cells in ankylosing spondylitis. Study-wide points: Disease-linked clones reportedly showed significant enrichment in matched ankylosing spondylitis synovial fluid.

Germline V gene sequence: CDR1 MDHEN, CDR2 SYDVKM. This CDR3 comprises 12 residues. Trimming took off 7 bases at V and 5 bases at J, with 12 bases between the two ends. This clonotype was counted only a few times. Its antigen remains unidentified. MiXCR, applied by TCRdb to the 5' RACE reads, yields one record per CDR3 protein. This sample carries 310,000 or so distinct CDR3 sequences, around 20% of them seen once, and the ten largest clones take about 8.2%. The chain links TRBV28 to TRBJ2-7, with D maybe TRBD2 (6 bases). The receptor comes from a male donor with ankylosing spondylitis or in good health (not recorded which). Sequenced: blood, either unsorted or a sorted T cell fraction (not recorded which). The DNA for the CDR3 is TGTGCCAGCACCGGGAGTGCCCACGAGCAGTACGTC. Its translation: CASTGSAHEQYV.